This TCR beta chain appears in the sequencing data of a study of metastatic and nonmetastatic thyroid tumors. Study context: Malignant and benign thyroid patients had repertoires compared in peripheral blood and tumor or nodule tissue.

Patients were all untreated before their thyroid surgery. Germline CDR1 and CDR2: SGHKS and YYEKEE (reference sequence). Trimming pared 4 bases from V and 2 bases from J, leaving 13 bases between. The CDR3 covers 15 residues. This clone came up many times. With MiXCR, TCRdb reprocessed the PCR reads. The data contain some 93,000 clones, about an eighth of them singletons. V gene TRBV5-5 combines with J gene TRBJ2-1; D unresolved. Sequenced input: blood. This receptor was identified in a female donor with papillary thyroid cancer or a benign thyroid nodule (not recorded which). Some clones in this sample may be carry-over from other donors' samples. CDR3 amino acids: CASSPQTGPYNEQFF. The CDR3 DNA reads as TGTGCCAGCAGCCCACAGACGGGTCCCTACAATGAGCAGTTCTTC.